The T cell receptor (beta chain) described here comes from a study of blood T cell repertoires in COVID-19. For the study at large: T cells, B-cell-depleted T cells, or PBMCs supplied cDNA or gDNA.

With 6 bases removed from V and 8 bases from J, the gap between germline ends came to 10 bases. There are 11 residues in the CDR3. Under the authors' procedure: Estimates of nucleated cell counts were drawn from the amplification of reference gene primers. Method: immunoSEQ multiplex PCR; TCRdb's copy keeps in-frame clones and lacks some. The V and J calls and clone size were taken over from that table, and D and trimming were inferred from the DNA. The sample includes some 200,000 clones, 70% to 90% of them seen just once. This clone was observed once. This TCR derives from a woman aged 50 to 60 with acute or convalescent COVID-19. Material for sequencing was peripheral blood. The chain couples TRBV12-3 or TRBV12-4 to TRBJ1-2, with D possibly being TRBD1 (5 bases). CDR3 residues: CASSRGFGYTF. CDR3 nucleotides: TGTGCCAGCAGCCGGGGGTTCGGCTACACCTTC.